Detailed here is one TCR beta chain. Its target is not known. The time point denotes: week 5, during vaccination. In the vaccine, a single dose held 300 ug of the mutant IDH1 20-mer peptide, along with topical imiquimod. New WHO grade 3 or 4 IDH1-mutant, ATRX-lost astrocytomas were present in all donors. This specimen comes from a study of a mutant IDH1 vaccine in newly diagnosed glioma. Turning to the study itself: Weeks 1, 3, 5, 7, 11, 15, 19 and 23 were when patients received their eight vaccinations. Vaccines began 4-6 weeks after radiotherapy alone, or with temozolomide cycles.

This CDR3 region has 14 residues. The germline gives CDR1 LNHDA, CDR2 SQIVND (reference sequence). Trimming cost V 7 bases and J 8 bases; bases outside gene matches: 12. The data were produced by immunoSEQ multiplex PCR, yet TCRdb's version contains in-frame clones alone and is incomplete. The table lists 45,000 to 65,000 clones, 65% to 90% of them singletons. The clonotype originates from a woman aged 18-29 years with glioma. Some clones in this sample may be carry-over from other donors' samples. The rearrangement links TRBV19 to TRBJ1-2; TRBD1 aligns across 8 bases. The material sequenced was PBMCs, taken from a glioma patient whose treatment included an IDH1 peptide vaccine. This chain's CDR3 is CASTVPGQAEGYTF. The CDR3 region has the DNA TGTGCCAGTACCGTACCGGGACAGGCAGAGGGCTACACCTTC.